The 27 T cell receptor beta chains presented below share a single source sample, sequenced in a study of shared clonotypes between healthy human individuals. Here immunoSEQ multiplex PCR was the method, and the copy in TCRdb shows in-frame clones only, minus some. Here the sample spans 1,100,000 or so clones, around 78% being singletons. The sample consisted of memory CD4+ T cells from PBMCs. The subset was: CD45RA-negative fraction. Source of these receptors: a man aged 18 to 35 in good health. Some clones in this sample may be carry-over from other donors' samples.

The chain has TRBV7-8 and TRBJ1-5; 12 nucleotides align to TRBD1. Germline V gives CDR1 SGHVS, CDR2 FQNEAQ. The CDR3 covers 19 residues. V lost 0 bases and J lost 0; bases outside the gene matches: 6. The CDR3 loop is CASSLARDRGRGSNQPQHF. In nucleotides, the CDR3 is TGTGCCAGCAGCTTAGCAAGGGACAGGGGGCGCGGTAGCAATCAGCCCCAGCATTTT.

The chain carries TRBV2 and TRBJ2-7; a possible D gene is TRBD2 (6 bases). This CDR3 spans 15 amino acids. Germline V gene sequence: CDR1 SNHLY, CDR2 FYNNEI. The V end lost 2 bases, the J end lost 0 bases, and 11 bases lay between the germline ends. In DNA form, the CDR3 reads TGTGCCAGCAGTGAAAAGCGGAGGGGCTCCTACGAGCAGTACTTC. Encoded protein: CASSEKRRGSYEQYF.

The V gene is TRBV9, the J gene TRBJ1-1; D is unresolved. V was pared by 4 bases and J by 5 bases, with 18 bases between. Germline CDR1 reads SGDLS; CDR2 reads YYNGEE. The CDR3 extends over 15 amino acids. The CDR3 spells CASSLGVAVGTEAFF. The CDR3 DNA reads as TGTGCCAGCAGCTTGGGTGTGGCGGTGGGAACTGAAGCTTTCTTT.

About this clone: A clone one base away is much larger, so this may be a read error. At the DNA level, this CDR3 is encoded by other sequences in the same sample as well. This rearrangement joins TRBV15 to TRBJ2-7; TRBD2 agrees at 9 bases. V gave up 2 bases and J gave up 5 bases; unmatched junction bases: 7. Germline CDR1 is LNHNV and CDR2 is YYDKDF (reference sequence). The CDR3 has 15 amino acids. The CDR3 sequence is CATSRRSGSFDEQYF. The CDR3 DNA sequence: TGTGCCACCAGCAGACGTAGCGGGAGTTTTGACGAGCAGTACTTC.

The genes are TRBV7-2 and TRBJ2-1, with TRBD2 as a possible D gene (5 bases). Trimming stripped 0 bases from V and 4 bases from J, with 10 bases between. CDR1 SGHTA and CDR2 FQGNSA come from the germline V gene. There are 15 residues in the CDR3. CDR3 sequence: CASSLADWGYNEQFF. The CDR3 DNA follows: TGTGCCAGCAGCTTAGCGGACTGGGGTTACAATGAGCAGTTCTTC.

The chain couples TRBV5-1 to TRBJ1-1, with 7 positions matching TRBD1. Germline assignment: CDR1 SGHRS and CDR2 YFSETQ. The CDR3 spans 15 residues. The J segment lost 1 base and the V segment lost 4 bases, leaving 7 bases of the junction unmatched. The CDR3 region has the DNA TGCGCCAGCAGCCCCCCTGGACAGGCGAACACTGAAGCTTTCTTT. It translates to CASSPPGQANTEAFF.

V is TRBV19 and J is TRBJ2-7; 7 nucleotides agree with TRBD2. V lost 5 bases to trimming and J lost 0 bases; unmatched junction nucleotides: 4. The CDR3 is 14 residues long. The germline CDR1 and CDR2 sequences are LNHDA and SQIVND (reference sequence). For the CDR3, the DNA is TGTGCCAGTAGTTGGGGCGGGAGCTCCTACGAGCAGTACTTC. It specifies CASSWGGSSYEQYF.

The CDR3 DNA is TGTGCCATCAGAGGGGGGCAAGGAACGCAGTATTTT. Translating it yields CAIRGGQGTQYF. J is TRBJ2-3 and V is TRBV10-3, with D perhaps being TRBD1 or TRBD2 (6 bases each). Trimming removed 6 bases from V and 9 bases from J, with 13 bases in between. CDR3 length: 12 amino acids. Germline V lookup: CDR1 ENHRY, CDR2 SYGVKD.

CDR3 sequence (DNA): TGTGCCAGCAGCTCAATGGGAGGCCTAAGACTGTTTTTT. It is translated as CASSSMGGLRLFF. The chain employs TRBV5-6 and TRBJ1-4; no firm D call. The CDR3 is 13 residues long. Germline-derived CDR1 and CDR2 are SGHDT and YYEEEE. Trimming left V 3 bases short and J 13 bases short, with 16 bases between. Based on the CDR3 plus reference TRBV5-6 and TRBJ1-4, the full variable domain is DAGVTQSPTHLIKTRGQQVTLRCSPKSGHDTVSWYQQALGQGPQFIFQYYEEEERQRGNFPDRFSGHQFPNYSSELNVNALLLGDSALYLCASSSMGGLRLFFGSGTQLSVL.

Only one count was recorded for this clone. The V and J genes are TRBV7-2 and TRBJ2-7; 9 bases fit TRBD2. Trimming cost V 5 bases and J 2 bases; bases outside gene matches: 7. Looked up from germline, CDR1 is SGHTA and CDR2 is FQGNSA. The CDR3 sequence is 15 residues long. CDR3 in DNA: TGTGCCAGCAGCCCTAGCGGGGTTTTAGCCTACGAGCAGTACTTC. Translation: CASSPSGVLAYEQYF.

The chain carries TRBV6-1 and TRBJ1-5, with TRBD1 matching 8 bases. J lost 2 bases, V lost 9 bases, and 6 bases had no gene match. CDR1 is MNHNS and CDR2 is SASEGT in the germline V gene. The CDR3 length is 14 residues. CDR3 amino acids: CASDRGPGNQPQHF. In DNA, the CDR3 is TGTGCCAGTGACAGGGGTCCGGGCAATCAGCCCCAGCATTTT.

CDR3 sequence reads: CASSVSAPRGYTF. The CDR3 DNA sequence: TGTGCCAGCAGCGTATCAGCACCCAGGGGCTACACCTTC. The chain combines TRBV28 with TRBJ1-2, with D unresolved. V was trimmed by 6 bases and J by 8 bases, leaving 16 bases between them. The CDR3 covers 13 residues. Germline V gene sequence: CDR1 MDHEN, CDR2 SYDVKM.

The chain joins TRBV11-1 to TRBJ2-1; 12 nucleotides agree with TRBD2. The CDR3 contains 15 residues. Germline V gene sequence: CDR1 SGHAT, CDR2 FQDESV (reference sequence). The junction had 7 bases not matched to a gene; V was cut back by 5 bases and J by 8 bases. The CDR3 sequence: CASSVGLAGTHEQFF. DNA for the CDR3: TGTGCCAGCAGCGTCGGACTAGCGGGAACACATGAGCAGTTCTTC.

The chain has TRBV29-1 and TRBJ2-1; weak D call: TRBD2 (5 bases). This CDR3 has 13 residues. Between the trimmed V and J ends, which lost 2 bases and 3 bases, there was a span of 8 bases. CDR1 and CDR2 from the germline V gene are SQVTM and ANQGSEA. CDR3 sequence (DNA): TGCAGCGTTGAAAGCGGAATCTACAATGAGCAGTTCTTC. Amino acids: CSVESGIYNEQFF.

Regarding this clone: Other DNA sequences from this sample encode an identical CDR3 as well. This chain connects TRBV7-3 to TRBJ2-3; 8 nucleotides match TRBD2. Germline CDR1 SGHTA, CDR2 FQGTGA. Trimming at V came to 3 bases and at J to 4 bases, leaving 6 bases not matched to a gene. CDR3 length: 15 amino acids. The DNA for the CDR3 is TGTGCCAGCAGCTTGGGGCTAGCGGGTGCAGATACGCAGTATTTT. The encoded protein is CASSLGLAGADTQYF.

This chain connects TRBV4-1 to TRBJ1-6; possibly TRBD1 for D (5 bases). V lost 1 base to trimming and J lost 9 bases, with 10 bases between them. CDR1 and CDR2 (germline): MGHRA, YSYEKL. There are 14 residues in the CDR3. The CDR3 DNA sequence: TGCGCCAGCAGCCAAGCGGCAGGGTTTTCACCCCTCCACTTT. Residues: CASSQAAGFSPLHF.

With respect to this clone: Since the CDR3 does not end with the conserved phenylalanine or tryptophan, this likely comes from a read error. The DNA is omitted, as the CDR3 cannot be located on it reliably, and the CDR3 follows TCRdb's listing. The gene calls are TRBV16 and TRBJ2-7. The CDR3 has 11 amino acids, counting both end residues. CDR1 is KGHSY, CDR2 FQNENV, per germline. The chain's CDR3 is CASSQLERVAY.

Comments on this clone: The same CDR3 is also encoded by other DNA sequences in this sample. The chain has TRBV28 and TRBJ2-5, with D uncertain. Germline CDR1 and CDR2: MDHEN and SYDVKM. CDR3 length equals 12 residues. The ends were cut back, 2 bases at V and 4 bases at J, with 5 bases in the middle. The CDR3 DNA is TGTGCCAGCAGTTTAACAGTAGAGACCCAGTACTTC. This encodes CASSLTVETQYF.

The CDR3, as DNA: TGTGCCAGCAGCCCGGGACAGGGGGCGGGGGCTTTCTTT. Protein sequence: CASSPGQGAGAFF. The genes are TRBV6-4 and TRBJ1-1; 12 nucleotides align to TRBD1. The CDR3 length is 13 residues. CDR1 is MRHNA and CDR2 is SNTAGT in the germline V gene. Trimming took 6 bases from V and 11 from J; bases not matched to a gene: 7.

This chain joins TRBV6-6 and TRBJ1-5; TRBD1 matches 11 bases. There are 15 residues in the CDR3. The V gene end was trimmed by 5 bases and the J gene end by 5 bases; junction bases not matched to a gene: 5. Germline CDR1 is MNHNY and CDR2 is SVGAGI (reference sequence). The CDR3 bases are TGTGCCAGCAGTCACCGGACAGGGGGCTATCAGCCCCAGCATTTT. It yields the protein CASSHRTGGYQPQHF.

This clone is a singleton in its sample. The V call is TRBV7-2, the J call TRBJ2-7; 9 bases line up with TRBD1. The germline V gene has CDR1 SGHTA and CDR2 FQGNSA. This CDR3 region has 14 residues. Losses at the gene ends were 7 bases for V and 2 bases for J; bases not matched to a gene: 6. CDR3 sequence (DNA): TGTGCCAGCACCCTAGACAGGGGGGCCTACGAGCAGTACTTC. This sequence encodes CASTLDRGAYEQYF.

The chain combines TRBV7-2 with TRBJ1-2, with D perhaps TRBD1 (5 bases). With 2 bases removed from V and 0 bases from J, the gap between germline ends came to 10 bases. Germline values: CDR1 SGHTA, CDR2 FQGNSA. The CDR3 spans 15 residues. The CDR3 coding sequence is TGTGCCAGCAGCTTAAGTTCGGGGGCTAACTATGGCTACACCTTC. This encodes CASSLSSGANYGYTF.

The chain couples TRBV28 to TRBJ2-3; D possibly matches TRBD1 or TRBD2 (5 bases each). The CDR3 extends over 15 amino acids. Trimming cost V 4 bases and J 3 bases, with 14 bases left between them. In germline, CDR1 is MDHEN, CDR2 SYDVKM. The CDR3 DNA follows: TGTGCCAGCAGTTCCCCGAGGGGTCGGACAGATACGCAGTATTTT. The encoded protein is CASSSPRGRTDTQYF.

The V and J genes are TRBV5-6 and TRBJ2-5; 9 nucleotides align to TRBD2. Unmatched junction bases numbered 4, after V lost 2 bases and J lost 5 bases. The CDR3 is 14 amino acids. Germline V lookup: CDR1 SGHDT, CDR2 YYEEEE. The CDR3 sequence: CASSFSGSWETQYF. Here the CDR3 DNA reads TGTGCCAGCAGCTTTAGCGGGAGCTGGGAGACCCAGTACTTC.

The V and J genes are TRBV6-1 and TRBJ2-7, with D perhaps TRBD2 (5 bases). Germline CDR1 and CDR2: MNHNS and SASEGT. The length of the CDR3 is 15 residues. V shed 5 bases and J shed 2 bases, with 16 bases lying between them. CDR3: CASSPWAAGAYEQYF. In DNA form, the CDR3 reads TGTGCCAGCAGTCCATGGGCGGCCGGGGCCTACGAGCAGTACTTC.

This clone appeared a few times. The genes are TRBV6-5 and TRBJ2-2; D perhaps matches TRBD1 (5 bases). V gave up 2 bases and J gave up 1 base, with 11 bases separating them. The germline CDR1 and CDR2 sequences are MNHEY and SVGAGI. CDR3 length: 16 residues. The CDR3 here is CASSYDRVGNTGELFF. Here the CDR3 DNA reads TGTGCCAGCAGTTACGACAGAGTGGGGAACACCGGGGAGCTGTTTTTT.

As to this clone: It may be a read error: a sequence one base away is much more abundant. Here the CDR3 reads CASSPGTGYYGYTF. Here the CDR3 DNA reads TGTGCCAGCAGCCCCGGGACAGGGTACTATGGCTACACCTTC. The chain uses TRBV7-2 and TRBJ1-2, with TRBD1 identical over 9 bases. The junction had 4 bases not matched to a gene; V was cut back by 5 bases and J by 3 bases. The germline gives CDR1 SGHTA, CDR2 FQGNSA. CDR3 length: 14 residues.